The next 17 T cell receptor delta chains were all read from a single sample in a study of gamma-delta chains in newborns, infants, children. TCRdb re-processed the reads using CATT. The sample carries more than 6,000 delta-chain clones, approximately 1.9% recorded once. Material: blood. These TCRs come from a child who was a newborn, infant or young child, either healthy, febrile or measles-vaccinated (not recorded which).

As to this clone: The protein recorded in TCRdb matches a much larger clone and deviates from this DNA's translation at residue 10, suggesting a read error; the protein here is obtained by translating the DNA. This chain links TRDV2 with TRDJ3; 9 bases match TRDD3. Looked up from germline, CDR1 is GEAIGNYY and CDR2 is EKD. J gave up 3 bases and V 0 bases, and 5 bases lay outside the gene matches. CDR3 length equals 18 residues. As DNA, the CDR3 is TGTGCCTGTGACACCGTGGGGGATAGCTTCTGGGACACCCGACAGATGTTTTTC. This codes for CACDTVGDSFWDTRQMFF.

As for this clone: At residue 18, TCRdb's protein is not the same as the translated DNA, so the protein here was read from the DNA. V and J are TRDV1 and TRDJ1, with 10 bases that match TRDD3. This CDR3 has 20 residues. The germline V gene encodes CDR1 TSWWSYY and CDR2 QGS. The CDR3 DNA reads TGTGCTCTTGGGCTAAACTTTGTACTGGGGGATCGTCCTTACACCGATAAACCCATCTTT. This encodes CALGLNFVLGDRPYTDKPIF.

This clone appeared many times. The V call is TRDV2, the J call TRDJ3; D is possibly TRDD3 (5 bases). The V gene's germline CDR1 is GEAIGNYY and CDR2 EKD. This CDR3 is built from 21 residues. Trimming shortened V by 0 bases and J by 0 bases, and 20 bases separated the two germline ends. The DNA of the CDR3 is TGTGCCTGTGACACCATCGGGGGGTCCTCCACCAGCTCCTGGGACACCCGACAGATGTTTTTC. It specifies CACDTIGGSSTSSWDTRQMFF.

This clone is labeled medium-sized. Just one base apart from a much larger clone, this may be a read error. The CDR3 DNA sequence: TGTGCCTGTGACACTGGGGGATACAGCTCCTGGGACACCCGACGGATGTTTTTC. Translated: CACDTGGYSSWDTRRMFF. This chain connects TRDV2 to TRDJ3, with 10 bases fitting TRDD3. This CDR3 comprises 18 residues. CDR1 is GEAIGNYY, CDR2 EKD, per germline.

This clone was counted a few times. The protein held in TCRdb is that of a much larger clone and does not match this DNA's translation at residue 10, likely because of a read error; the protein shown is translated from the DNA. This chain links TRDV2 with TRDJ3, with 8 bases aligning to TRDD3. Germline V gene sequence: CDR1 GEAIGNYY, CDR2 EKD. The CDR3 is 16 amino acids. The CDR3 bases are TGTGCCTGTGACGGGATACGCTCCTGGGGCACCCGACAGATGTTTTTC. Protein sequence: CACDGIRSWGTRQMFF.

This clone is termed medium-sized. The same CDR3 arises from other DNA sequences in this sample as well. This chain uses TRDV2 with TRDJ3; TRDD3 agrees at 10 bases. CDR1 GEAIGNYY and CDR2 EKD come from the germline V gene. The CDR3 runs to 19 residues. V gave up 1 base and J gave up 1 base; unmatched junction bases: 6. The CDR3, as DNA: TGTGCCTGTGACACTGTGGGGGATACCATTTCCTGGGACACCCGACAGATGTTTTTC. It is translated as CACDTVGDTISWDTRQMFF.

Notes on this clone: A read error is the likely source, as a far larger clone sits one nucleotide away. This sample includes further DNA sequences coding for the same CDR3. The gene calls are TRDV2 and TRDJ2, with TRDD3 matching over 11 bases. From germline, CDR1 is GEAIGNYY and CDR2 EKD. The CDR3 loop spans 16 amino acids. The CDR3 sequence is CACDTLGDTLTAQLFF. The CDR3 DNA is TGTGCCTGTGACACTCTGGGGGATACTTTGACAGCCCAACTCTTCTTT.

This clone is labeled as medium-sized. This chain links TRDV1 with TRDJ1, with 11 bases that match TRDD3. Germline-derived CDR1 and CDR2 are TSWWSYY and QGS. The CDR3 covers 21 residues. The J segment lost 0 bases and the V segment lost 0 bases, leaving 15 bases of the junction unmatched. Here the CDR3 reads CALGELIPDPGGYQYTDKLIF. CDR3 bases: TGTGCTCTTGGGGAACTCATTCCCGACCCTGGGGGATACCAGTACACCGATAAACTCATCTTT.

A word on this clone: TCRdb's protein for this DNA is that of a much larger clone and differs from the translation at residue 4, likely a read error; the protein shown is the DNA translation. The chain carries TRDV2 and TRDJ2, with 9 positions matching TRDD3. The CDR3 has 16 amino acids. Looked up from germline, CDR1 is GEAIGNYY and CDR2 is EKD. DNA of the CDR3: TGTGCCTGTAACACCTTGGGGGATACTTTGACAGCACAACTCTTCTTT. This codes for CACNTLGDTLTAQLFF.

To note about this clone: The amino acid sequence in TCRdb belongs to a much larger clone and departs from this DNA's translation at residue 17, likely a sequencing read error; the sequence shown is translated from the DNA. The CDR3 protein is CACDTWGITRSWDTRQVFF. In DNA, the CDR3 is TGTGCCTGTGACACCTGGGGGATAACTCGCTCCTGGGACACCCGACAGGTGTTTTTC. V is TRDV2 and J is TRDJ3; 9 bases map to TRDD3. This CDR3 spans 19 amino acids. Germline lookup yields CDR1 GEAIGNYY and CDR2 EKD.

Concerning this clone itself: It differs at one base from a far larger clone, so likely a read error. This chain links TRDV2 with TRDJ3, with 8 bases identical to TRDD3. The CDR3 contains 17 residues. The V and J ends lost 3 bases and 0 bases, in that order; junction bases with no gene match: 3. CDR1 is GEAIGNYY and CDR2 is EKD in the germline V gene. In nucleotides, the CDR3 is TGTGCCTGTGACGCCTGGGGGAGCTCCTGGGACACCCGACAGATGTTTTTC. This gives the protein CACDAWGSSWDTRQMFF.

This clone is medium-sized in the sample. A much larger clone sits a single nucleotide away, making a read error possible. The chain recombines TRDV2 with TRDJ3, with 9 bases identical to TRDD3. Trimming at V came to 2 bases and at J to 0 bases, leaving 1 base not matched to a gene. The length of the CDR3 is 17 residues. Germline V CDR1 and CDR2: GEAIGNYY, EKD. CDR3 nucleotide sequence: TGTGCCTGTGACAACTGGGGGAGCTCCTGGGACACCCGACAGATGTTTTTC. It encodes CACDNWGSSWDTRQMFF.

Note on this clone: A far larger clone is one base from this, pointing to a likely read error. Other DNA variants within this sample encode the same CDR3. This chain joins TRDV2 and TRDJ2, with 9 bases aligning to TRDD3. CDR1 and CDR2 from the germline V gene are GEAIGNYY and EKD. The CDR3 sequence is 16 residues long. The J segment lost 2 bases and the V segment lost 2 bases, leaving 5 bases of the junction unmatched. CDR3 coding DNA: TGTGCCTGTGACATACTGGGGGAAGCCTTGACAGCACAACTCTTCTTT. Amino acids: CACDILGEALTAQLFF.

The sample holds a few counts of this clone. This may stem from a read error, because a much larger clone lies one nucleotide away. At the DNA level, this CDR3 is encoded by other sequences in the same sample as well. CDR3 protein: CACDTLGDTLTAQLFF. The CDR3 nucleotides read TGTGCCTGTGACACACTGGGGGATACTTTGACAGCCCAACTCTTCTTT. The chain recombines TRDV2 with TRDJ2, with 12 bases lining up with TRDD3. This CDR3 has 16 amino acids. From germline, CDR1 is GEAIGNYY and CDR2 EKD.

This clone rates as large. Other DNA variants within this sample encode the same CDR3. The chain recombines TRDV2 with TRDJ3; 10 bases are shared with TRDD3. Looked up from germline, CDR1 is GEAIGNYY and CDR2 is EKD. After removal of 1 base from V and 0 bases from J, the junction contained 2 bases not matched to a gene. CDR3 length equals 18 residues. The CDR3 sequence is CACDTGGYSSWDTRQMFF. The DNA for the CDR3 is TGTGCCTGTGACACTGGGGGATACAGCTCCTGGGACACCCGACAGATGTTTTTC.

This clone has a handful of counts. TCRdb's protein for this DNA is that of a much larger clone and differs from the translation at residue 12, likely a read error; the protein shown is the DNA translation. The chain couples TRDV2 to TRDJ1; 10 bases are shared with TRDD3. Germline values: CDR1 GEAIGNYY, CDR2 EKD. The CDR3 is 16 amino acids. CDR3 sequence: CACDVLGDLYTGKLIF. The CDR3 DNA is TGTGCCTGTGACGTACTGGGGGATTTGTACACCGGTAAACTCATCTTT.

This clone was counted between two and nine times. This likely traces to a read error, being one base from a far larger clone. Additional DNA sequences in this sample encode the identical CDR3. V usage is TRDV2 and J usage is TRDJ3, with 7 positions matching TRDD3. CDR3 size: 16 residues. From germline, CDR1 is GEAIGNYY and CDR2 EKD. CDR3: CACDTWGYWDTRQMFF. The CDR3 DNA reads TGCGCCTGTGACACCTGGGGATACTGGGACACCCGACAGATGTTTTTC.